The clone carrying this T cell receptor beta chain was seen only once. The germline gives CDR1 SGHTA, CDR2 FQGTGA. Trimming shortened V by 0 bases and J by 2 bases, and 11 bases separated the two germline ends. The CDR3 extends over 15 amino acids. The data originate from a study of blood T cell repertoires in COVID-19. Study-level information: Samples came from the United States, Italy and Spain, spanning acute and convalescent COVID-19.

Patients in Seattle were enrolled during active infection, then followed longitudinally. Generated by immunoSEQ multiplex PCR, the TCRdb table keeps only in-frame clones and is missing some. The repertoire holds around 120,000 clones, 90% seen once, with 3.5% to 4% in the top ten. The gene calls are TRBV7-3 and TRBJ2-7, with a tentative D call TRBD1 (6 bases). This clonotype was sampled from a woman aged 60-75 years with COVID-19, enrolled during active disease. Input material: peripheral blood. CDR3 bases: TGTGCCAGCAGCTTAACTCCCTCAGGGGCCTACGAGCAGTACTTC. Translating gives CASSLTPSGAYEQYF.